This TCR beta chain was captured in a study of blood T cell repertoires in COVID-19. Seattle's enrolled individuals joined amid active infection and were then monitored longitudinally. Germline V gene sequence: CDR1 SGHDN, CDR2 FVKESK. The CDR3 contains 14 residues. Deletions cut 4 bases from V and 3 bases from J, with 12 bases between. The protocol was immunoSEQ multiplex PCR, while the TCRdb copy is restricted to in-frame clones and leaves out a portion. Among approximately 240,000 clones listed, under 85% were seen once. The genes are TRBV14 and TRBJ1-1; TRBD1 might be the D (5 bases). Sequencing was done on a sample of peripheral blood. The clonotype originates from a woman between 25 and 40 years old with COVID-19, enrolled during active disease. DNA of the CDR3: TGTGCCAGCAGCCGCTTAGACAGATACACTGAAGCTTTCTTT. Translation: CASSRLDRYTEAFF. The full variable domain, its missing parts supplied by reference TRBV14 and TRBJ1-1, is EAGVTQFPSHSVIEKGQTVTLRCDPISGHDNLYWYRRVMGKEIKFLLHFVKESKQDESGMPNNRFLAERTGGTYSTLKVQPAELEDSGVYFCASSRLDRYTEAFFGQGTRLTVV.